These T cell receptor beta chains were read from a single sample in a study of cytomegalovirus exposure and HLA in healthy donors. Libraries were prepared by immunoSEQ multiplex PCR; TCRdb keeps only in-frame clonotypes and omits some of them. Of roughly 120,000 clones listed, 65% to 85% were seen once; the top ten hold approximately 0.24%. The sequenced material came from PBMCs. These receptors were taken from a man between 45 and 60 years old in good health and CMV-seronegative. Each CDR3 is given with its conserved first and last residue. D genes are given only for firm matches. Some rows have no size entry. The others give once, few or many, or a class for an expanded clone.

j_gene: TRBJ1-1; len: 16; v_gene: TRBV5-1; d_gene: TRBD1; abundance: once; CDR3nt: TGCGCCAGCAGCCCCCGGACAGGGGGCCAGGACACTGAAGCTTTCTTT; CDR3aa: CASSPRTGGQDTEAFF
j_gene: TRBJ2-3; len: 18; v_gene: TRBV4-3; d_gene: TRBD1; abundance: few; CDR3nt: TGCGCCAGCAGCCAAGCCACCCCTGGCAGGGGGAGCGCAGATACGCAGTATTTT; CDR3aa: CASSQATPGRGSADTQYF
j_gene: TRBJ2-5; len: 15; v_gene: TRBV5-4; d_gene: TRBD2; abundance: -; CDR3nt: TGTGCCAGCAGCCTTAGCGGGGGGGGACAAGAGACCCAGTACTTC; CDR3aa: CASSLSGGGQETQYF
j_gene: TRBJ1-1; len: 14; v_gene: TRBV7-9; d_gene: -; abundance: once; CDR3nt: TGTGCCAGCAGCTTAGCGCGGGCGAACACTGAAGCTTTCTTT; CDR3aa: CASSLARANTEAFF
j_gene: TRBJ2-7; len: 15; v_gene: TRBV19; d_gene: TRBD2; abundance: -; CDR3nt: TGTGCCAGTAGTATCGGACTAGCGGGGGAATACGAGCAGTACTTC; CDR3aa: CASSIGLAGEYEQYF
j_gene: TRBJ1-4; len: 14; v_gene: TRBV5-1; d_gene: -; abundance: -; CDR3nt: TGCGCCAGCAGCTTATCAGGGCGTAATGAAAAACTGTTTTTT; CDR3aa: CASSLSGRNEKLFF
j_gene: TRBJ2-1; len: 14; v_gene: TRBV9; d_gene: TRBD1; abundance: -; CDR3nt: TGTGCCAGCAGCCCTAGTGACAGGGTCTATGAGCAGTTCTTC; CDR3aa: CASSPSDRVYEQFF
j_gene: TRBJ2-7; len: 14; v_gene: TRBV6-5; d_gene: -; abundance: -; CDR3nt: TGTGCCAGCAGCCCACAGAGAGCTTCCTACGAGCAGTACTTC; CDR3aa: CASSPQRASYEQYF
j_gene: TRBJ2-5; len: 17; v_gene: TRBV28; d_gene: TRBD2; abundance: -; CDR3nt: TGTGCCAGCAGTTTTCCGACCCGCGGGAGGGCCCAAGAGACCCAGTACTTC; CDR3aa: CASSFPTRGRAQETQYF
j_gene: TRBJ1-5; len: 15; v_gene: TRBV9; d_gene: TRBD1; abundance: -; CDR3nt: TGTGCCAGCAGCGTTGGGACAGCAGAGGATCAGCCCCAGCATTTT; CDR3aa: CASSVGTAEDQPQHF
j_gene: TRBJ1-2; len: 14; v_gene: TRBV7-9; d_gene: -; abundance: -; CDR3nt: TGTGCCAGCAGCTTGGGGCAGTCTGACTATGGCTACACCTTC; CDR3aa: CASSLGQSDYGYTF
j_gene: TRBJ1-2; len: 15; v_gene: TRBV25-1; d_gene: -; abundance: -; CDR3nt: TGTGCCAGCAGTGCGGGGGGGGCGCATGGGGGTGGCTACACCTTC; CDR3aa: CASSAGGAHGGGYTF
j_gene: TRBJ2-2; len: 18; v_gene: TRBV4-2; d_gene: TRBD2; abundance: -; CDR3nt: TGTGCCAGCAGCCGGCCCTTAGCGGGGGGGTATGGCACCGGGGAGCTGTTTTTT; CDR3aa: CASSRPLAGGYGTGELFF
j_gene: TRBJ2-7; len: 15; v_gene: TRBV2; d_gene: TRBD2; abundance: once; CDR3nt: TGTTCCAGCAGTGAAGGTAGCGGGGCAACCTACGAGCAGTACTTC; CDR3aa: CSSSEGSGATYEQYF
j_gene: TRBJ2-7; len: 16; v_gene: TRBV28; d_gene: -; abundance: -; CDR3nt: TGTGCCAGCAGTTTGGGGCCGGGACTCCCCTCCTACGAGCAGTACTTC; CDR3aa: CASSLGPGLPSYEQYF
j_gene: TRBJ1-3; len: 14; v_gene: TRBV4-3; d_gene: TRBD1; abundance: -; CDR3nt: TGCGCCAGCAGCCGGGGGACAGCCGGAAACACCATATATTTT; CDR3aa: CASSRGTAGNTIYF
j_gene: TRBJ2-5; len: 13; v_gene: TRBV19; d_gene: -; abundance: once; CDR3nt: TGTGCCAGTAGTACCGCTACCCAAGAGACCCAGTACTTC; CDR3aa: CASSTATQETQYF
j_gene: TRBJ1-4; len: 17; v_gene: TRBV5-4; d_gene: -; abundance: -; CDR3nt: TGTGCCAGCAGCTTGGCCAACCAGGGAAGGGGCGGTGAAAAACTGTTTTTT; CDR3aa: CASSLANQGRGGEKLFF
j_gene: TRBJ2-6; len: 17; v_gene: TRBV7-3; d_gene: -; abundance: -; CDR3nt: TGTGCCAGCAGCTTTAGTTCCGGGTCGGGAGGGGCCAACGTCCTGACTTTC; CDR3aa: CASSFSSGSGGANVLTF
j_gene: TRBJ1-6; len: 13; v_gene: TRBV6-1; d_gene: TRBD1; abundance: -; CDR3nt: TGTGCCGTGACAGGGACCTATAATTCACCCCTCCACTTT; CDR3aa: CAVTGTYNSPLHF
j_gene: TRBJ2-2; len: 19; v_gene: TRBV5-1; d_gene: TRBD2; abundance: -; CDR3nt: TGCGCCAGCAGCTCCGTGGGACTAGCGGGAGGGAAGAACACCGGGGAGCTGTTTTTT; CDR3aa: CASSSVGLAGGKNTGELFF
j_gene: TRBJ2-3; len: 13; v_gene: TRBV7-9; d_gene: -; abundance: -; CDR3nt: TGTGCCAGCAGCTTTGTGGGGCCAGATACGCAGTATTTT; CDR3aa: CASSFVGPDTQYF
j_gene: TRBJ2-2; len: 15; v_gene: TRBV6-4; d_gene: TRBD2; abundance: -; CDR3nt: TGTGCCAGCAGTGCTAAAGCGGGGGGAACCGGGGAGCTGTTTTTT; CDR3aa: CASSAKAGGTGELFF
j_gene: TRBJ2-5; len: 16; v_gene: TRBV5-6; d_gene: TRBD2; abundance: few; CDR3nt: TGTGCCAGCAGCTTGAGACTAGCGGGAGCGCCAGGGACCCAGTACTTC; CDR3aa: CASSLRLAGAPGTQYF
j_gene: TRBJ2-7; len: 14; v_gene: TRBV7-2; d_gene: TRBD1; abundance: -; CDR3nt: TGTGCCAGCAGCTTAGGGGGACAGTCCTACGAGCAGTACTTC; CDR3aa: CASSLGGQSYEQYF
j_gene: TRBJ2-5; len: 14; v_gene: TRBV9; d_gene: TRBD2; abundance: once; CDR3nt: TGTGCCAGCAGCCGTACAGCGGGGGCTGAGACCCAGTACTTC; CDR3aa: CASSRTAGAETQYF
j_gene: TRBJ2-3; len: 13; v_gene: TRBV29-1; d_gene: TRBD1; abundance: -; CDR3nt: TGCAGCGTCCGGACAGGGGGTTTAGATACGCAGTATTTT; CDR3aa: CSVRTGGLDTQYF